This T cell receptor beta chain is drawn from a study of CD8+ T cells in alopecia areata. Treatment: oral pan-JAK inhibitor, 5-10 mg twice daily. Reverse transcribed after extraction, RNA yielded cDNA as the sequencing template. Clones were read by immunoSEQ multiplex PCR, and TCRdb kept only the in-frame ones, dropping some. The data contain about 180,000 clones, roughly 53% of them seen just once; the ten biggest clones take up 11%. The CDR3 extends over 12 amino acids. The V gene lost 6 bases and the J gene lost 8 bases, with 11 bases spanning the gap. The germline V gene encodes CDR1 LNHDA and CDR2 SQIVND (reference sequence).

The gene calls are TRBV19 and TRBJ2-1, with D unresolved. The receptor was derived from a human donor with alopecia areata. Source: CD8+ T cells sorted from blood, taken at week 24, from a patient treated with tofacitinib. DNA for the CDR3: TGTGCCAGTAGCTCCCCCCGGTATGAGCAGTTCTTC. Amino acids: CASSSPRYEQFF.